This TCR beta chain was observed in a study of T cell responses to AZD1222 COVID-19 vaccine. Findings and caveats of the study: Spike-specific TCR repertoires showed rising breadth and depth after two AZD1222 doses.

Notes on this clone: The target antigen is unknown.

Using immunoSEQ multiplex PCR, the repertoire was profiled, and TCRdb retains in-frame clones only, with some absent. The sample carries around 160,000 clones, roughly 91% recorded once. The germline V gene encodes CDR1 MGHRA and CDR2 YSYEKL. The V end was cut by 4 bases, the J end by 0 bases, with 13 bases between. CDR3 length equals 16 residues. This clonotype was obtained from an adult in good health. The chain has TRBV4-1 and TRBJ1-5; tentatively, D is TRBD1 (6 bases). Specimen: peripheral blood, collected on day 0 of AZD1222 vaccination. In DNA, the CDR3 is TGCGCCAGCAGCCGAGTGACAGGCGATAGCAATCAGCCCCAGCATTTT. Residues: CASSRVTGDSNQPQHF.